This T cell receptor beta chain was sequenced in a study of OX40 agonist ivuxolimab in advanced cancers. In germline, CDR1 is MDHEN, CDR2 SYDVKM. With 3 bases removed from V and 3 bases from J, the gap between germline ends came to 15 bases. The CDR3 has 16 amino acids. TCRdb keeps only in-frame clones here, not all; method: immunoSEQ multiplex PCR. The repertoire holds roughly 48,000 clones, 70% to 85% seen once, with 2% to 3% in the top ten. The source is an adult with an advanced solid tumor such as melanoma, head and neck, liver or kidney cancer. This specimen was CD4+ or CD8+ T cells sorted from blood, taken in a trial of the OX40 agonist ivuxolimab. The chain is built from TRBV28 and TRBJ1-5; D uncertain. In DNA form, the CDR3 reads TGTGCCAGCAGTTTTGAGACGGGCCGCTCCAATCAGCCCCAGCATTTT. Translating it yields CASSFETGRSNQPQHF.